The present T cell receptor beta chain was sequenced within a study of blood T cell repertoires in COVID-19. Study-wide context: T cells, B-cell-depleted T cells, or PBMCs supplied cDNA or gDNA.

Researchers sorted participants into cohorts using their self-reported clinical history. Sequencing used immunoSEQ multiplex PCR; TCRdb keeps in-frame clones, though not all of them. The sample carries some 300,000 clones, roughly 91% recorded once. Germline V CDR1 and CDR2: SGHRS, YFSETQ. J lost 7 bases, V lost 0 bases, and 5 bases had no gene match. CDR3 size: 15 residues. The rearrangement joins TRBV5-1 to TRBJ2-2; 8 bases line up with TRBD1. The receptor's source is a woman aged 50 to 60 who had been exposed to COVID-19. The source material was PBMCs or T cells enriched from blood (not recorded which). The CDR3 nucleotides read TGCGCCAGCAGCTTGGGCCGACAGGGGAGCGGGGAGCTGTTTTTT. This translates into CASSLGRQGSGELFF.